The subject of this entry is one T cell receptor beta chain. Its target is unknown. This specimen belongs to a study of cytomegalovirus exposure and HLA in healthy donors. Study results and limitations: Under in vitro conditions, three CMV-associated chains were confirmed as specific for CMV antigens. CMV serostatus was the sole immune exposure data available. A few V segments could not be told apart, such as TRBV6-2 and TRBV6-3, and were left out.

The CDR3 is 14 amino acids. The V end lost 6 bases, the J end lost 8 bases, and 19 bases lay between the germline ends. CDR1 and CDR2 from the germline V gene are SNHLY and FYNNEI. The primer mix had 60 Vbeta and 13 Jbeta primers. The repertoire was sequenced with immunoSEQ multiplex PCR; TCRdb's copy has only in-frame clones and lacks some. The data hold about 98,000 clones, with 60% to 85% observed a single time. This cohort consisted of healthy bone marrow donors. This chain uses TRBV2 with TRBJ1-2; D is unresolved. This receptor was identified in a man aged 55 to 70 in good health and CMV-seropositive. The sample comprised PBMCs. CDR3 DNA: TGTGCCAGCAGGGAATCCGGGATCGCCTTCGGCTACACCTTC. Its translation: CASRESGIAFGYTF. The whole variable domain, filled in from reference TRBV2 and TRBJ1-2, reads EPEVTQTPSHQVTQMGQEVILRCVPISNHLYFYWYRQILGQKVEFLVSFYNNEISEKSEIFDDQFSVERPDGSNFTLKIRSTKLEDSAMYFCASRESGIAFGYTFGSGTRLTVV.